A single sample gave rise to the 16 T cell receptor beta chains below, sequenced in a study of T cells in Graves' hyperthyroidism and ophthalmopathy. What was amplified from RNA transcripts were TCR beta CDR3 regions. With the HTBI primer set, the TCR CDR3 went through a first round of RT-PCR. One entry per CDR3 protein results from TCRdb running MiXCR on the multiplex PCR reads. The table records around 700,000 distinct CDR3 sequences, 18% of them present only once. Sequenced input: blood. These receptors were taken from a woman aged 50 to 60 with Graves' hyperthyroidism that later progressed to Graves' ophthalmopathy.

This clonotype turned up a few times. This chain links TRBV5-5 with TRBJ2-5, with 8 bases aligning to TRBD2. The V and J ends lost 4 bases and 5 bases, in that order; junction bases with no gene match: 13. CDR1 is SGHKS and CDR2 is YYEKEE in the germline V gene (reference sequence). There are 16 residues in the CDR3. CDR3 protein: CASSPLGAGAGETQYF. CDR3 nucleotide sequence: TGTGCCAGCAGCCCCCTGGGAGCGGGGGCCGGGGAGACCCAGTACTTC.

This clonotype was recorded a few times. The CDR3 sequence is CASSRGRASNQPQHF. The DNA for the CDR3 is TGTGCCAGTAGCAGGGGACGCGCTAGCAATCAGCCCCAGCATTTT. The chain carries TRBV19 and TRBJ1-5; tentative D call: TRBD1 (6 bases). Germline values: CDR1 LNHDA, CDR2 SQIVND (reference sequence). V dropped 6 bases and J dropped 0 bases, with 12 bases sitting between them. The CDR3 runs 15 residues.

This clonotype showed up just a few times. The DNA for the CDR3 is TGTGCCAGCAGCGTAAAGACTAGCGGGTATCAGAGCTCCTACAATGAGCAGTTCTTC. It codes for CASSVKTSGYQSSYNEQFF. V gene TRBV9 combines with J gene TRBJ2-1, with 10 bases that match TRBD2. CDR3 length equals 19 residues. The V gene's germline CDR1 is SGDLS and CDR2 YYNGEE. J was trimmed by 0 bases and V by 1 base; bases with no gene match: 10.

This clonotype was seen ten or more times. The DNA for the CDR3 is TGTGCCAGCAGCTTGTTGGGACGGGGGCAACAGCCCCAGCATTTT. Encoded protein: CASSLLGRGQQPQHF. The chain has TRBV5-8 and TRBJ1-5, with D possibly matching TRBD1 (6 bases). This CDR3 contains 15 residues. V was pared by 1 base and J by 7 bases, with 15 bases between. CDR1 and CDR2 (germline): SGHTS, YDEGEE.

The chain uses TRBV6-1 and TRBJ1-3; D is uncertain. The V end lost 5 bases, the J end lost 0 bases, and 11 bases lay between the germline ends. Germline-derived CDR1 and CDR2 are MNHNS and SASEGT. There are 15 residues in the CDR3. The CDR3 loop reads CASSPDRRSGNTIYF. Here the CDR3 DNA reads TGTGCCAGCAGTCCGGACCGACGCTCTGGAAACACCATATATTTT.

This clonotype was detected ten times or more. This sequence joins TRBV5-5 and TRBJ2-6, with D uncertain. Trimming removed 0 bases at V and 4 bases at J, with 8 bases between. CDR3 length equals 15 residues. Germline CDR1 reads SGHKS; CDR2 reads YYEKEE (reference sequence). The CDR3 is CASSLGQLGANVLTF. The CDR3 nucleotides read TGTGCCAGCAGCTTGGGGCAGTTGGGGGCCAACGTCCTGACTTTC.

The J gene is TRBJ1-2, the V gene TRBV7-9; no reliable D call. Trimming left V 5 bases short and J 6 bases short, with 19 bases between. CDR1 is SEHNR and CDR2 is FQNEAQ in the germline V gene (reference sequence). CDR3 length: 15 amino acids. This chain's CDR3 is CASSEGRLFRDGYTF. CDR3 nucleotide sequence: TGTGCCAGCAGCGAAGGACGCTTATTTAGGGATGGCTACACCTTC.

At least ten counts were recorded for this clonotype. This chain links TRBV12-3 or TRBV12-4 with TRBJ2-3; 12 nucleotides line up with TRBD2. The CDR3 runs to 16 residues. V was clipped by 3 bases and J by 4 bases; unmatched bases: 5. The CDR3 DNA reads as TGTGCCAGCAGTTTCGGTACTAGCGGGGGGCCAGATACGCAGTATTTT. Its translation is CASSFGTSGGPDTQYF.

This chain connects TRBV5-1 to TRBJ1-4; 10 positions agree with TRBD1. V was pared by 4 bases and J by 7 bases, with 4 bases of the junction left unmatched. In germline, CDR1 is SGHRS, CDR2 YFSETQ. The CDR3 consists of 14 residues. The CDR3 sequence: CASSKGQGSEKLFF. DNA for the CDR3: TGCGCCAGCAGCAAGGGACAGGGGAGTGAAAAACTGTTTTTT. The entire variable domain, with the rest obtained from reference TRBV5-1 and TRBJ1-4, is as follows: KAGVTQTPRYLIKTRGQQVTLSCSPISGHRSVSWYQQTPGQGLQFLFEYFSETQRNKGNFPGRFSGRQFSNSRSEMNVSTLELGDSALYLCASSKGQGSEKLFFGSGTQLSVL.

V and J are TRBV4-2 and TRBJ2-3; D may be TRBD2 (6 bases). The CDR3 runs 15 residues. V was cut by 1 base and J by 4 bases, with 12 bases left in between. Germline CDR1 LGHNA, CDR2 YNFKEQ. The CDR3 here is CASSQGRGVADTQYF. The CDR3 DNA is TGTGCCAGCAGCCAAGGGCGGGGTGTTGCAGATACGCAGTATTTT.

The chain has TRBV20-1 and TRBJ1-5; D is unresolved. The CDR3 has 16 residues. Germline-derived CDR1 and CDR2 are DFQATT and SNEGSKA (reference sequence). Trimming cost V 6 bases and J 0 bases, with 18 bases left between them. In DNA form, the CDR3 reads TGCAGTGCCCCGGAGACGTCGGCTCCTAGCAATCAGCCCCAGCATTTT. This sequence encodes CSAPETSAPSNQPQHF.

The sample holds a few counts of this clonotype. This sequence joins TRBV27 and TRBJ2-1; 13 nucleotides agree with TRBD2. The CDR3 spans 16 residues. J gave up 10 bases and V 3 bases, and 9 bases lay outside the gene matches. Germline V gives CDR1 MNHEY, CDR2 SMNVEV (reference sequence). The CDR3 loop is CASSLTSGGINIEQFF. The CDR3 DNA reads TGTGCCAGCAGTTTGACTAGCGGGGGGATAAACATCGAGCAGTTCTTC.

The chain recombines TRBV20-1 with TRBJ2-2, with TRBD2 matching over 9 bases. Germline lookup yields CDR1 DFQATT and CDR2 SNEGSKA (reference sequence). Trimming cost V 0 bases and J 5 bases; bases outside gene matches: 4. The CDR3 is 15 amino acids. CDR3 DNA: TGCAGTGCTAGAGATGGGACTAGCTGGACCGGGGAGCTGTTTTTT. Encoded protein: CSARDGTSWTGELFF.

The chain carries TRBV6-1 and TRBJ1-1; D ambiguous. V lost 6 bases and J lost 1, with 21 bases in between. The CDR3 extends over 17 amino acids. The germline gives CDR1 MNHNS, CDR2 SASEGT. The CDR3 sequence is CASSQAPALYSNTEAFF. CDR3 bases: TGTGCCAGCAGCCAAGCCCCCGCCCTCTACTCGAACACTGAAGCTTTCTTT.

This clonotype was seen a handful of times. This may be a read error: a much more frequent sequence differs by one nucleotide. The V gene is TRBV12-3 or TRBV12-4, the J gene TRBJ1-2, with a tentative D call TRBD1 (6 bases). V was shortened by 5 bases and J by 7 bases, with 17 bases between the two germline ends. CDR3 size: 14 residues. The CDR3 region is CASSPFVGGSGYTF. The CDR3 DNA sequence: TGTGCCAGCAGTCCATTCGTCGGGGGCTCTGGCTACACCTTC.

J is TRBJ2-1 and V is TRBV29-1, with a possible D match to TRBD2 (7 bases). This CDR3 has 15 amino acids. CDR1 is SQVTM and CDR2 is ANQGSEA in the germline V gene. Trimming took off 2 bases at V and 4 bases at J, with 15 bases between the two ends. As DNA, the CDR3 is TGCAGCGTTGAACCGGGGGGCCAGATTTACAATGAGCAGTTCTTC. Protein sequence: CSVEPGGQIYNEQFF.